Listed here are 18 T cell receptor beta chains from one sample, sequenced in a study of T-cell memory formation after mild COVID-19. TCRdb re-called the 5' RACE reads through MiXCR, storing one row per CDR3 protein. The repertoire consists of approximately 290,000 distinct CDR3 sequences, with approximately 19% occurring once and the leading ten covering roughly 20%. The sequencing sample was made of PBMCs or a T cell subset sorted from them (not recorded which). The receptors shown here come from a man aged 18 to 35 who had mild COVID-19 (a few samples of this study predate the infection). Cell type and time point are not known.

The chain couples TRBV24-1 to TRBJ2-3, with a weak D call TRBD1 (5 bases). Looked up from germline, CDR1 is KGHDR and CDR2 is SFDVKD. The CDR3 contains 11 residues. V was cut by 7 bases and J by 5 bases, with 6 bases left in between. CDR3 DNA sequence: TGTGCCACCAGCCAGGGAGATACGCAGTATTTT. Translated: CATSQGDTQYF.

This clonotype was detected a few times. CDR3: CASRFRVGSDTQYF. The CDR3 DNA sequence: TGCGCCAGCAGGTTTAGAGTGGGGTCAGATACGCAGTATTTT. The chain is built from TRBV5-1 and TRBJ2-3; no reliable D call. The CDR3 has 14 amino acids. Germline V CDR1 and CDR2: SGHRS, YFSETQ. V was trimmed by 5 bases and J by 4 bases, leaving 14 bases between them.

Turning to this clonotype: This could be a read error, since a much larger clone is one nucleotide away. V and J are TRBV6-4 and TRBJ2-3, with 10 bases identical to TRBD2. V dropped 3 bases and J dropped 0; count of bases not matched to a gene: 0. Germline assignment: CDR1 MRHNA and CDR2 SNTAGT. The CDR3 has 15 amino acids. The CDR3 spells CASSEAGGSTDTQYF. The CDR3 DNA is TGTGCCAGCAGTGAAGCGGGGGGGAGCACAGATACGCAGTATTTT.

This clonotype has more than one count but fewer than ten. The chain carries TRBV7-3 and TRBJ2-3; 7 positions match TRBD2. CDR1 and CDR2 (germline): SGHTA, FQGTGA. The junction had 3 bases not matched to a gene; V was cut back by 3 bases and J by 0 bases. This CDR3 has 15 amino acids. The CDR3 region has the DNA TGTGCCAGCAGCTTTAGCGGGCTCAGCACAGATACGCAGTATTTT. This gives the protein CASSFSGLSTDTQYF.

This clonotype was recorded a few times. V and J are TRBV6-2 or TRBV6-3 and TRBJ2-1; D uncertain. With 2 bases removed from V and 8 bases from J, the gap between germline ends came to 7 bases. Germline V gene sequence: CDR1 MNHEY, CDR2 SVGEGT. The CDR3 has 12 amino acids. The CDR3 nucleotides are TGTGCCAGCAGTTACGGTTGGGATGAGCAGTTCTTC. This codes for CASSYGWDEQFF.

The chain uses TRBV20-1 and TRBJ1-5; no reliable D call. This CDR3 is built from 13 residues. Trimming removed 2 bases at V and 1 base at J, with 6 bases between. Per germline, CDR1 DFQATT and CDR2 SNEGSKA (reference sequence). The DNA of the CDR3 is TGCAGTGCTAGAAGGCCCAGCAATCAGCCCCAGCATTTT. Protein sequence: CSARRPSNQPQHF.

The CDR3 loop is CSAWTSGGARGKQYF. As DNA, the CDR3 is TGCAGTGCTTGGACTAGCGGGGGGGCAAGGGGTAAGCAGTATTTT. The chain recombines TRBV20-1 with TRBJ2-3; 15 nucleotides match TRBD2. In germline, CDR1 is DFQATT, CDR2 SNEGSKA (reference sequence). The V segment lost 5 bases and the J segment 11 bases; nucleotides outside the gene matches: 11. The CDR3 runs 15 residues.

This chain links TRBV5-1 with TRBJ1-3; D is possibly TRBD1 (6 bases). V dropped 0 bases and J dropped 0 bases, with 25 bases sitting between them. CDR1 SGHRS and CDR2 YFSETQ come from the germline V gene. The CDR3 has 21 amino acids. CDR3 in amino acids: CASSLGLPVLGADSSGNTIYF. DNA of the CDR3: TGCGCCAGCAGCTTGGGCCTACCTGTATTGGGGGCAGATTCCTCTGGAAACACCATATATTTT.

This clonotype has a handful of counts. The genes are TRBV7-2 and TRBJ2-3; no reliable D call. V dropped 4 bases and J dropped 0 bases, with 8 bases sitting between them. Germline values: CDR1 SGHTA, CDR2 FQGNSA. There are 14 residues in the CDR3. CDR3 bases: TGTGCCAGCAGCTCTAGTGGGAGCACAGATACGCAGTATTTT. Translation gives CASSSSGSTDTQYF.

In this sample, this clonotype turned up a few times. This chain links TRBV7-2 with TRBJ2-5; D perhaps matches TRBD2 (7 bases). The V gene lost 6 bases and the J gene lost 3 bases, with 14 bases spanning the gap. The germline V gene encodes CDR1 SGHTA and CDR2 FQGNSA. This CDR3 is 14 amino acids long. CDR3 protein: CASSRGGAEETQYF. CDR3 sequence (DNA): TGTGCCAGCAGTAGAGGGGGGGCCGAAGAGACCCAGTACTTC.

This clonotype was seen a handful of times. This sequence joins TRBV7-9 and TRBJ2-1, with unresolved D. The V gene lost 6 bases and the J gene lost 4 bases, with 13 bases spanning the gap. The CDR3 consists of 14 residues. The germline V gene has CDR1 SEHNR and CDR2 FQNEAQ (reference sequence). The CDR3 nucleotides read TGTGCCAGCAGGCGAAGGGTCCCATACAATGAGCAGTTCTTC. It codes for CASRRRVPYNEQFF. The full variable domain, its missing parts supplied by reference TRBV7-9 and TRBJ2-1, is DTGVSQNPRHKITKRGQNVTFRCDPISEHNRLYWYRQTLGQGPEFLTYFQNEAQLEKSRLLSDRFSAERPKGSFSTLEIQRTEQGDSAMYLCASRRRVPYNEQFFGPGTRLTVL.

This clonotype was counted a few times. The rearrangement uses TRBV24-1 and TRBJ2-1; 10 nucleotides match TRBD2. CDR3 length: 15 amino acids. V lost 6 bases, J lost 3 bases, and 4 bases stayed unmatched. The germline CDR1 and CDR2 sequences are KGHDR and SFDVKD. For the CDR3, the DNA is TGTGCCACCAGTAGCGGGGGGGCCGACTACAATGAGCAGTTCTTC. Translated: CATSSGGADYNEQFF.

A note on this clonotype: The junction differs from germline at one of its ends, possibly a read error. The chain combines TRBV4-2 with TRBJ2-6; the D gene is possibly TRBD1 (5 bases). The germline V gene has CDR1 LGHNA and CDR2 YNFKEQ. This CDR3 contains 14 residues. The chain's CDR3 is CASSQDGGANVMTF. The CDR3 region has the DNA TGTGCCAGCAGCCAAGATGGTGGGGCCAACGTCATGACTTTC.

The rearrangement links TRBV6-6 to TRBJ2-1; 10 positions match TRBD2. Germline CDR1 is MNHNY and CDR2 is SVGAGI (reference sequence). The CDR3 extends over 15 amino acids. V shed 2 bases and J 6 bases; nucleotides not matched to a gene: 4. CDR3 region: CASSYLAGEINEQFF. CDR3 coding DNA: TGTGCCAGCAGTTACCTAGCGGGGGAAATCAATGAGCAGTTCTTC.

The genes are TRBV27 and TRBJ1-2, with 7 positions matching TRBD1. Germline loops: CDR1 MNHEY, CDR2 SMNVEV (reference sequence). Trimming cost V 3 bases and J 3 bases; bases outside gene matches: 4. This CDR3 spans 14 amino acids. CDR3 nucleotide sequence: TGTGCCAGCAGTTTGGGCAGGGGGGACTATGGCTACACCTTC. It codes for CASSLGRGDYGYTF.

The sample holds many counts of this clonotype. V is TRBV20-1 and J is TRBJ1-1, with unresolved D. V lost 0 bases and J lost 0, with 8 bases in between. This CDR3 is 14 amino acids long. Germline CDR1 is DFQATT and CDR2 is SNEGSKA (reference sequence). This chain's CDR3 is CSAREPGLNTEAFF. Here the CDR3 DNA reads TGCAGTGCTAGAGAGCCCGGTTTGAACACTGAAGCTTTCTTT.

The chain employs TRBV7-8 and TRBJ2-5; 7 bases are shared with TRBD1. Germline assignment: CDR1 SGHVS and CDR2 FQNEAQ. With 7 bases clipped from V and 1 base from J, the junction kept 9 bases outside the gene matches. There are 15 residues in the CDR3. Here the CDR3 reads CASTNTQGSQETQYF. CDR3 coding DNA: TGTGCCAGCACCAACACACAGGGGTCCCAAGAGACCCAGTACTTC. Variable domain in full (rest from reference TRBV7-8 and TRBJ2-5): GAGVSQSPRYKVAKRGQDVALRCDPISGHVSLFWYQQALGQGPEFLTYFQNEAQLDKSGLPSDRFFAERPEGSVSTLKIQRTQQEDSAVYLCASTNTQGSQETQYFGPGTRLLVL.

The V gene is TRBV23-1, the J gene TRBJ2-5; TRBD1 matches 7 bases. TRBV23-1 is an open reading frame whose function is uncertain. V lost 7 bases, J lost 5 bases, and 7 bases stayed unmatched. This CDR3 comprises 13 residues. The CDR3 nucleotides are TGCGCCAGCAAGAACAGGGGATTTGAGACCCAGTACTTC. It specifies CASKNRGFETQYF.